The sequence of this TCR beta chain was determined in a study of CD8+ T cells in alopecia areata. From germline, CDR1 is SGDLS and CDR2 YYNGEE. Between the trimmed V and J ends, which lost 0 bases and 4 bases, there was a span of 5 bases. This CDR3 spans 13 amino acids. This clone was counted a few times. It was cDNA, reverse transcribed from extracted RNA, that served as the sequencing template. The method was immunoSEQ multiplex PCR; TCRdb's version includes in-frame clones alone and lacks a portion of them. The profile covers 65,000 to 100,000 clones, with roughly half appearing a single time and approximately 5.4% taken by the ten largest. Lesional scalp punch biopsies and peripheral blood came from alopecia areata patients. PBMCs, the starting material, were the source of sorted CD4+ and CD8+ T cells.

This TCR was recovered from a human donor with alopecia areata. V usage is TRBV9 and J usage is TRBJ1-3, with D uncertain. The source material was NKG2D-high CD8+ T cells sorted from blood. The CDR3 spells CASSVDSGNTIYF. DNA for the CDR3: TGTGCCAGCAGCGTAGATTCGGGAAACACCATATATTTT.